These T cell receptor beta chains were read from a single sample in a study of blood T cell repertoires in COVID-19. The method was immunoSEQ multiplex PCR; TCRdb's version includes in-frame clones alone and lacks a portion of them. The repertoire consists of under 150,000 clones, with around 87% occurring once and the leading ten covering approximately 8%. Sequences were obtained from peripheral blood. Source of these receptors: a man aged 50-59 years with acute or convalescent COVID-19. Each CDR3 is given with its conserved first and last residue. D genes are given only for firm matches. A row's size may be missing; if present it is once, few, many or a size class.

TRBD1	TRBV10-3	-	15	TRBJ1-4	TGTGCCATCAGTGATGCCGGGACAGGGCGTGAAAAACTGTTTTTT	CAISDAGTGREKLFF
-	TRBV7-8	-	14	TRBJ1-1	TGTGCCAGCAGCTTAGCCCTGGGCAGCCTTGAGGCTTTCTTT	CASSLALGSLEAFF
-	TRBV10-3	once	14	TRBJ1-4	TGTGCCATCAGTGAGTCCCAGGCTAATGAAAAACTGTTTTTT	CAISESQANEKLFF
TRBD1	TRBV7-9	-	16	TRBJ2-7	TGTGCCAGCAGCTCCGCGCCCACAGGGGGCACCTACGAGCAGTACTTC	CASSSAPTGGTYEQYF
TRBD2	TRBV27	-	16	TRBJ2-3	TGTGCCAGCAGTCCACTAGCGGGAGCGGGAGCAGATACGCAGTATTTT	CASSPLAGAGADTQYF
-	TRBV5-5	-	13	TRBJ1-4	TGTGCCAGCAGCCCGCCAGGTGCTGAAAAACTGTTTTTT	CASSPPGAEKLFF
TRBD2	TRBV11-2	-	17	TRBJ2-6	TGTGCCAGCAGCCCGAAGGGCGGGAGCTCTGGGGCCAACGTCCTGACTTTC	CASSPKGGSSGANVLTF
-	TRBV4-1	-	18	TRBJ2-1	TGCGCCAGCAGCCAAGTCCCTAGCGCAACAAGCTCCTACAATGAGCAGTTCTTC	CASSQVPSATSSYNEQFF
TRBD2	TRBV12-5	-	14	TRBJ2-3	TGTGCTAGTGGTTCGCTAGCGGCTGCAGATACGCAGTATTTT	CASGSLAAADTQYF
-	TRBV27	-	13	TRBJ1-1	TGTGCCAGCAGTTTATTCGGGAACACTGAAGCTTTCTTT	CASSLFGNTEAFF
-	TRBV19	once	15	TRBJ1-5	TGTGCCAGTAGTATAGAGGCGGTCCGGGATCAGCCCCAGCATTTT	CASSIEAVRDQPQHF
TRBD2	TRBV19	-	15	TRBJ2-1	TGTGCCAGTAGTATAGATAGCGGGACCTACAATGAGCAGTTCTTC	CASSIDSGTYNEQFF
TRBD2	TRBV13	-	15	TRBJ2-5	TGTGCCAGCAGCTTGATGGGGGGGACCGGGGAGACCCAGTACTTC	CASSLMGGTGETQYF
-	TRBV24-1	-	14	TRBJ2-7	TGTGCCACCAGTGATGCAGCGGGCAGCTACGAGCAGTACTTC	CATSDAAGSYEQYF
TRBD2	TRBV5-1	-	14	TRBJ2-7	TGCGCCAGCAGCTTGGAGGGGAGGGCCTACGAGCAGTACTTC	CASSLEGRAYEQYF
TRBD1	TRBV15	-	15	TRBJ2-7	TGTGCCACCAGCAGAGAATTGGGACAGGGGGCGCTTCAGTACTTC	CATSRELGQGALQYF
-	TRBV6-5	-	14	TRBJ2-2	TGTGCCAGCAGCTCCTACAGGGCCACCGGGGAGCTGTTTTTT	CASSSYRATGELFF
TRBD2	TRBV19	-	18	TRBJ2-1	TGTGCCAGTAGTATAGGTAGACTAGCGGGATCTTCCTACAATGAGCAGTTCTTC	CASSIGRLAGSSYNEQFF
TRBD1	TRBV29-1	-	14	TRBJ1-2	TGCAGCGTTGAACAGGGACAGGGGGTCGGTGGCTACACCTTC	CSVEQGQGVGGYTF
TRBD1	TRBV18	-	14	TRBJ2-7	TGTGCCAGCTCACCAGGGACAGGGGCCTACGAGCAGTACTTC	CASSPGTGAYEQYF
TRBD2	TRBV7-2	-	17	TRBJ2-1	TGTGCCAGCAGCCTCGGTCCGGGACTAGCGGGAGTCAATGAGCAGTTCTTC	CASSLGPGLAGVNEQFF
-	TRBV27	-	14	TRBJ2-5	TGTGCCAGCAGTCCCTGGGGAGGTGGAGAGACCCAGTACTTC	CASSPWGGGETQYF
TRBD1	TRBV10-3	once	12	TRBJ2-1	TGTGCCATCAGTGAGTCAGGGGGCCAGCAGTTCTTC	CAISESGGQQFF
-	TRBV27	few	13	TRBJ2-1	TGTGCCAGCCGACGCCATAACCTAGATGAGCAGTTCTTC	CASRRHNLDEQFF
-	TRBV18	-	15	TRBJ1-1	TGTGCCAGCTCACCGAACAGGGTAAGGGGCACTGAAGCTTTCTTT	CASSPNRVRGTEAFF
-	TRBV2	once	16	TRBJ2-2	TGTGCCATCTTGGGGCAAGGTTCACCTAACACCGGGGAGCTGTTTTTT	CAILGQGSPNTGELFF
TRBD1	TRBV27	-	15	TRBJ1-1	TGTGCCAGCAGTTTGGACTTGACAGGGGGCACTGAAGCTTTCTTT	CASSLDLTGGTEAFF
-	TRBV19	once	15	TRBJ1-1	TGTGCCAGTAGTATGGACCGGGGGGCCCGTACTGAAGCTTTCTTT	CASSMDRGARTEAFF
-	TRBV30	-	15	TRBJ2-5	TGTGCCTGGAGTGCACTGGGGGGTACATCTGAGACCCAGTACTTC	CAWSALGGTSETQYF
-	TRBV7-2	-	15	TRBJ2-7	TGTGCCAGCAGCTTAAGCGGCGGGACCCCTTGGGAGCAGTACTTC	CASSLSGGTPWEQYF
-	TRBV5-5	-	15	TRBJ2-3	TGTGCCAGCACCTCAACTAGGACAGAGGCAGATACGCAGTATTTT	CASTSTRTEADTQYF
TRBD2	TRBV11-3	-	18	TRBJ2-7	TGTGCCAGCAGCTTAGTGGTAGCGGGGGGCCCATTTTCCTACGAGCAGTACTTC	CASSLVVAGGPFSYEQYF
-	TRBV27	-	15	TRBJ1-2	TGTGCCAGCAGTTTATCGCGGGACTCTAACTATGGCTACACCTTC	CASSLSRDSNYGYTF
-	TRBV6-1	-	14	TRBJ2-1	TGTGCCAGCAGTGATTCGAGGTACTACAATGAGCAGTTCTTC	CASSDSRYYNEQFF
TRBD2	TRBV27	-	15	TRBJ2-5	TGTGCCAGCAGTGACGTGGGACTAGCGGAAGAGACCCAGTACTTC	CASSDVGLAEETQYF
-	TRBV21-1	-	16	TRBJ2-7	TGTGCCAGCAGCAATACTCAGGGAAGTCTTTCCTACGAGCAGTACTTC	CASSNTQGSLSYEQYF
TRBD1	TRBV6-5	-	14	TRBJ2-3	TGTGCCACCCGTCGGGACAGCGTCACAGATACGCAGTATTTT	CATRRDSVTDTQYF
TRBD2	TRBV19	-	16	TRBJ2-7	TGTGCCAGTAGTATAGATTCAGCGGGAGGGCCCTACGAGCAGTACTTC	CASSIDSAGGPYEQYF
-	TRBV7-9	-	15	TRBJ1-3	TGTGCCAGCAGCGGCGCCTTCGGGACTGGAAACACCATATATTTT	CASSGAFGTGNTIYF
-	TRBV2	-	15	TRBJ1-4	TGTGCCAGCAGAAGTTCAGGGGCCTATAATGAAAAACTGTTTTTT	CASRSSGAYNEKLFF
-	TRBV6-5	-	15	TRBJ2-3	TGTGCCAGCAGTTACGCGGGCCTGAGCACAGATACGCAGTATTTT	CASSYAGLSTDTQYF
TRBD1	TRBV4-2	-	16	TRBJ2-2	TGTGCCAGCAGTCATTCGGGACAGGGTATCACCGGGGAGCTGTTTTTT	CASSHSGQGITGELFF
TRBD1	TRBV18	-	14	TRBJ1-6	TGTGCCAGCTCAGGGGACAGGCAGAATTCACCCCTCCACTTT	CASSGDRQNSPLHF